Below, 10 T cell receptor beta chains from the same sample are listed, as sequenced in a study of regulatory T cells in long-lasting Graves disease (dated by TCRdb to the early 2020s). According to the study, the label for this sample's time point signals: newly diagnosed GD, antithyroid drugs for less than 3 months. RNA was extracted from PBMCs in TRIzol for both TCR sequencing and RNA sequencing. Library creation used multiplex PCR. The instrument given in TCRdb is Illumina HiSeq 4000. iRepertoire HTBI primers and Arm-PCR amplification of CDR3 regions were used to construct TCR beta libraries. In-frame beta chains were kept once TCRdb had trimmed the public reads at Q25 with fastp and called clones with MiXCR. Merged by CDR3 protein, the rows form single entries marked with the most common genes and DNA. The table for this sample lists roughly 400,000 distinct CDR3 sequences; about 15% of them were counted only once. The leading ten clones occupy approximately 7.6% of the sample.

This sample also appeared in a second study, on T cells in Graves' hyperthyroidism and ophthalmopathy.

The sequencing used peripheral blood mononuclear cells (PBMCs), collected at new diagnosis, from a patient treated with antithyroid drugs. The origin of the receptors is a woman between 35 and 50 years old with Graves disease. Donor details come from another sample of the same person, matched by shared clones.

The V gene is TRBV10-3, the J gene TRBJ2-1; a weak D match, TRBD1 (6 bases). CDR1 is ENHRY, CDR2 SYGVKD, per germline. The CDR3 is 14 residues long. V was cut by 7 bases and J by 2 bases, with 12 bases left in between. The CDR3 region is CAITNRETYNEQFF. The CDR3 coding sequence is TGTGCCATCACAAACAGGGAGACCTACAATGAGCAGTTCTTC.

This clonotype occurred many times. Written as DNA, the CDR3 is TGTGCCAGCAGTGTTGACGGCTCCCATGAGCAGTTCTTC. It specifies CASSVDGSHEQFF. This chain joins TRBV2 and TRBJ2-1; D uncertain. V was trimmed by 4 bases and J by 8 bases, leaving 12 bases between them. CDR3 length equals 13 residues. Germline V gene data show CDR1 as SNHLY and CDR2 as FYNNEI.

This clonotype appeared many times. The rearrangement uses TRBV12-3 or TRBV12-4 and TRBJ1-1; the D gene is possibly TRBD1 (6 bases). V gave up 6 bases and J gave up 1 base, with 9 bases separating them. CDR3 length: 13 amino acids. CDR3 sequence: CASRGGQNTEAFF. Here the CDR3 DNA reads TGTGCCAGCAGGGGGGGACAGAACACTGAAGCTTTCTTT.

Ten or more counts support this clonotype. The chain employs TRBV10-3 and TRBJ2-7, with a tentative D call TRBD2 (5 bases). The CDR3 sequence is 14 residues long. V was pared by 3 bases and J by 5 bases, with 14 bases between. Germline values: CDR1 ENHRY, CDR2 SYGVKD. The CDR3 nucleotides read TGTGCCATCAGTGAAGGGCCGGGGTTTAACGAGCAGTACTTC. This codes for CAISEGPGFNEQYF.

This clonotype was detected ten times or more. The genes are TRBV19 and TRBJ1-2; 9 nucleotides line up with TRBD1. Germline-derived CDR1 and CDR2 are LNHDA and SQIVND (reference sequence). V lost 5 bases and J lost 1; bases outside the gene matches: 5. The CDR3 runs to 15 residues. This CDR3 reads CASSLGQGSNYGYTF. The CDR3 region has the DNA TGTGCCAGTAGTTTAGGACAGGGGAGTAACTATGGCTACACCTTC. Full variable domain (remainder filled in from reference TRBV19 and TRBJ1-2): DGGITQSPKYLFRKEGQNVTLSCEQNLNHDAMYWYRQDPGQGLRLIYYSQIVNDFQKGDIAEGYSVSREKKESFPLTVTSAQKNPTAFYLCASSLGQGSNYGYTFGSGTRLTVV.

This clonotype was seen a handful of times. The chain combines TRBV14 with TRBJ2-3, with TRBD2 as a possible D gene (6 bases). Looked up from germline, CDR1 is SGHDN and CDR2 is FVKESK. This CDR3 contains 16 residues. Between the trimmed V and J ends, which lost 10 bases and 0 bases, there was a span of 20 bases. CDR3 in amino acids: CATSEHGGVSTDTQYF. CDR3 coding DNA: TGTGCCACCTCCGAGCACGGGGGAGTTAGCACAGATACGCAGTATTTT. Looking up the rest from reference TRBV14 and TRBJ2-3 gives the full variable domain: EAGVTQFPSHSVIEKGQTVTLRCDPISGHDNLYWYRRVMGKEIKFLLHFVKESKQDESGMPNNRFLAERTGGTYSTLKVQPAELEDSGVYFCATSEHGGVSTDTQYFGPGTRLTVL.

This clonotype has ten or more counts. V gene TRBV3-1 combines with J gene TRBJ2-3, with D possibly TRBD2 on 6 matching bases. The CDR3 has 13 residues. Trimming took 3 bases from V and 3 from J, leaving 7 bases between them. Germline V CDR1 and CDR2: LGHDT, YNNKEL (reference sequence). CDR3 in DNA: TGTGCCAGCAGCCAGGGGACTACAGATACGCAGTATTTT. Amino acid sequence: CASSQGTTDTQYF.

Comments on this clonotype: With only one base between it and a far larger clone, this is likely a read error. The chain uses TRBV7-9 and TRBJ2-3; D unresolved. The J call is uncertain, as TRBJ2-1 better fits the DNA end. The germline CDR1 and CDR2 sequences are SEHNR and FQNEAQ (reference sequence). The CDR3 totals 15 residues. The chain's CDR3 is CASSLGFISYSEQFF. In nucleotides, the CDR3 is TGTGCCAGCAGCTTAGGGTTCATCTCCTACAGTGAGCAGTTCTTC.

This clonotype was observed many times. CDR3 residues: CASSRGAGPMAGELFF. The CDR3 bases are TGTGCCAGTAGTCGGGGGGCAGGGCCGATGGCCGGGGAGCTGTTTTTT. The chain links TRBV19 to TRBJ2-2; TRBD2 is a possible D gene (7 bases). The CDR3 has 16 amino acids. Germline assignment: CDR1 LNHDA and CDR2 SQIVND (reference sequence). V lost 5 bases and J 6 bases, leaving 19 bases between the germline ends.

This clonotype was recorded at least ten times. The genes are TRBV12-3 or TRBV12-4 and TRBJ2-5; possible D gene TRBD2, 6 bases. This CDR3 is built from 16 residues. V lost 6 bases, J lost 0 bases, and 17 bases lay in between. The CDR3 region is CASRSDSGPNQETQYF. The CDR3 region has the DNA TGTGCCAGCAGATCCGACAGCGGGCCCAACCAAGAGACCCAGTACTTC.